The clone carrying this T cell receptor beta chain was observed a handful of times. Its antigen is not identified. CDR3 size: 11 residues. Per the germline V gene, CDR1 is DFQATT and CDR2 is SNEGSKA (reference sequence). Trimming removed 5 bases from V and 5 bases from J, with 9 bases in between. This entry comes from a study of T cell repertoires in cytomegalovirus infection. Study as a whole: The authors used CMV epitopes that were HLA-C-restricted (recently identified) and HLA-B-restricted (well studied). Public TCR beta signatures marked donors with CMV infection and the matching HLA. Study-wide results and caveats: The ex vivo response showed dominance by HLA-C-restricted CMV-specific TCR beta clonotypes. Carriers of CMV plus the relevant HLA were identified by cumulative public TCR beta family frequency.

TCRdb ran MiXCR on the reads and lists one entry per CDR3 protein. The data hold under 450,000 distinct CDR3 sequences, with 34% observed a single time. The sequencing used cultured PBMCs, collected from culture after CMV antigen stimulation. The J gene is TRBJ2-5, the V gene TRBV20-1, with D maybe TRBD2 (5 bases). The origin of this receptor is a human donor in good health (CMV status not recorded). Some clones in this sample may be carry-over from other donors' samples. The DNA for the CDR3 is TGCAGTGCTGGGAGCGTGGAGACCCAGTACTTC. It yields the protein CSAGSVETQYF.